This T cell receptor (beta chain) stems from a study of CD8+CD57+ T cells in acquired aplastic anemia. In germline, CDR1 is SGHRS, CDR2 YFSETQ. The CDR3 sequence is 16 residues long. Deletions cut 4 bases from V and 6 bases from J, with 20 bases between. The template for TCR beta VDJ and CDR3 sequence profiling was genomic DNA. TCRdb reanalysed the reads using MiXCR and keeps one entry per CDR3 protein. The table includes hundreds of thousands of distinct CDR3 sequences, around 68% detected once. The source material was sorted CD4+, CD8+, or CD8+CD57+ T cells (not recorded which) from PBMCs. The rearrangement joins TRBV5-1 to TRBJ2-1, with D maybe TRBD2 (6 bases). The source is a human donor in good health, serving as a control. The DNA of the CDR3 is TGCGCCAGCAGCCAGGACCCTGGAGGGCGATCCAATGAGCAGTTCTTC. This encodes CASSQDPGGRSNEQFF. Full variable domain (outside the CDR3, taken from reference TRBV5-1 and TRBJ2-1): KAGVTQTPRYLIKTRGQQVTLSCSPISGHRSVSWYQQTPGQGLQFLFEYFSETQRNKGNFPGRFSGRQFSNSRSEMNVSTLELGDSALYLCASSQDPGGRSNEQFFGPGTRLTVL.